The source of this TCR beta chain is a study of cytomegalovirus exposure and HLA in healthy donors. Study results and limitations: TCR beta sequences reportedly predicted most subjects' HLA-A and HLA-B alleles accurately. Presence/absence analysis assumed near-uniform sequencing depth across donors.

The PCR had 60 Vbeta and 13 Jbeta primers. Clones were sequenced by immunoSEQ multiplex PCR, and TCRdb holds only the in-frame ones, with some missing. The sample comprises 100,000 to 150,000 clones, 70% to 85% of which are singletons, and approximately 3% rests with the top ten. This clone was detected only a few times. Its antigen is currently unknown. The germline CDR1 and CDR2 sequences are MNHEY and SVGAGI. Trimming stripped 6 bases from V and 2 bases from J, with 10 bases between. The CDR3 extends over 13 amino acids. The sequence was collected from a boy aged 2 to 9 in good health and CMV-seronegative. Source material: PBMCs. This rearrangement joins TRBV6-5 to TRBJ1-1, with TRBD1 as a possible D gene (6 bases). The CDR3 DNA sequence: TGTGCCAGCAGGGACAGAGAAAACACTGAAGCTTTCTTT. Translating gives CASRDRENTEAFF.